This TCR beta chain was recorded in a study of cytomegalovirus exposure and HLA in healthy donors. General study findings and limits: About 87% or about 30% of the time was how often most TCR beta V segments were productive, according to an earlier analysis.

Germline V gene sequence: CDR1 WSHSY, CDR2 SAAADI. This CDR3 region has 17 residues. V lost 0 bases to trimming and J lost 5 bases; unmatched junction nucleotides: 7. A word on this clone: Its antigen is unidentified.

It was with 60 Vbeta and 13 Jbeta primers that the PCR ran. Only in-frame clones appear in the TCRdb table, and some are missing; sequencing was by immunoSEQ multiplex PCR. Among 150,000 to 200,000 clones, 70% to 80% were seen once, and the ten largest hold roughly an eighth. The sequenced sample was PBMCs. This chain uses TRBV10-2 with TRBJ2-7, with TRBD2 matching over 13 bases. This clonotype was obtained from a woman in her forties in good health and CMV-seronegative. This chain's CDR3 is CASSESRPGTSGNEQYF. In DNA, the CDR3 is TGCGCCAGCAGTGAGTCGAGGCCCGGGACTAGCGGGAACGAGCAGTACTTC.